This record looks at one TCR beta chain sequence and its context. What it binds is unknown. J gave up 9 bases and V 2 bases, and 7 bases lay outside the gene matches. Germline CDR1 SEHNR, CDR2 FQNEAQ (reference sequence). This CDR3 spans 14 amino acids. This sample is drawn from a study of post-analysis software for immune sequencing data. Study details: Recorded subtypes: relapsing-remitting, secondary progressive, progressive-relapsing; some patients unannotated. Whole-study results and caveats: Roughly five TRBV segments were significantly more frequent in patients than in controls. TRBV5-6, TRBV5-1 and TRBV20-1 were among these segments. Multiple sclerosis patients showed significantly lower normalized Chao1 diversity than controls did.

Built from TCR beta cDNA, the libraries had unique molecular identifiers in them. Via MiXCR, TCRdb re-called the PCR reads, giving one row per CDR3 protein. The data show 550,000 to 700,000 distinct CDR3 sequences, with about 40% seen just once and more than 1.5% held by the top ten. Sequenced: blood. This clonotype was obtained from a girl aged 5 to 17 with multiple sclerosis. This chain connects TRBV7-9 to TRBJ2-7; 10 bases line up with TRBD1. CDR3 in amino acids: CASSLTKTGGGQYF. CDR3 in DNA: TGTGCCAGCAGCTTAACAAAGACAGGGGGCGGGCAGTACTTC.